This entry lists 19 T cell receptor beta chains sequenced from one sample in a study of cytomegalovirus exposure and HLA in healthy donors. The PCR employed 60 Vbeta primers together with 13 Jbeta primers. Libraries were prepared by immunoSEQ multiplex PCR; TCRdb keeps only in-frame clonotypes and omits some of them. The data contain more than 140,000 clones, almost 80% of them seen just once; the ten biggest clones take up over 0.6%. Sequences were obtained from PBMCs. All receptors derive from a male donor in good health and CMV-seronegative.

This clone was picked up one time. In the same sample, other DNA sequences code for this CDR3. This chain joins TRBV2 and TRBJ1-5; TRBD1 might be the D (6 bases). Germline CDR1 SNHLY, CDR2 FYNNEI. The CDR3 contains 14 residues. V shed 6 bases and J shed 1 base, with 10 bases lying between them. CDR3 sequence: CASRGTGSNQPQHF. CDR3 nucleotide sequence: TGTGCCAGCAGAGGTACAGGGAGCAATCAGCCCCAGCATTTT.

This chain connects TRBV9 to TRBJ2-1; D is perhaps TRBD2 (6 bases). The germline V and J ends were trimmed by 4 bases and 0 bases, with 20 bases remaining between them. CDR1 SGDLS and CDR2 YYNGEE come from the germline V gene. The CDR3 extends over 18 amino acids. CDR3 DNA sequence: TGTGCCAGCAGCAAAGGGCGGGCGTTCGGGAGCTCCTACAATGAGCAGTTCTTC. This translates into CASSKGRAFGSSYNEQFF.

The J gene is TRBJ2-5, the V gene TRBV29-1; 8 bases fit TRBD1. V lost 4 bases, J lost 5 bases, and 6 bases stayed unmatched. The CDR3 contains 13 residues. Germline V gives CDR1 SQVTM, CDR2 ANQGSEA. As DNA, the CDR3 is TGCAGCGTTGTTGGCAGGGGGCAGGAGACCCAGTACTTC. Protein sequence: CSVVGRGQETQYF.

This chain joins TRBV29-1 and TRBJ2-7, with D tentatively TRBD1 (6 bases). CDR1 and CDR2 (germline): SQVTM, ANQGSEA. The V and J ends lost 4 bases and 3 bases respectively, with 13 bases between them. The CDR3 contains 13 residues. The CDR3 spells CSVGRGGGYEQYF. CDR3 coding DNA: TGCAGCGTTGGACGTGGGGGCGGCTACGAGCAGTACTTC.

The chain has TRBV11-3 and TRBJ1-1; 7 bases line up with TRBD1. Per the germline V gene, CDR1 is SGHNT and CDR2 is YENEEA. V was clipped by 6 bases and J by 0 bases; unmatched bases: 4. The CDR3 length is 14 residues. CDR3 sequence reads: CASRPGTVNTEAFF. The CDR3 DNA reads TGTGCCAGCAGACCCGGGACAGTGAACACTGAAGCTTTCTTT.

V is TRBV15 and J is TRBJ1-3, with a tentative D call TRBD1 (5 bases). The CDR3 extends over 15 amino acids. The germline CDR1 and CDR2 sequences are LNHNV and YYDKDF (reference sequence). V shed 5 bases and J shed 4 bases, with 15 bases lying between them. The CDR3 region is CATSLDRYDGNTIYF. Here the CDR3 DNA reads TGTGCCACCAGCCTCGACAGATACGACGGAAACACCATATATTTT.

The chain links TRBV6-1 to TRBJ1-2; the match to TRBD1 covers 9 bases. J gave up 4 bases and V 2 bases, and 5 bases lay outside the gene matches. Germline CDR1 is MNHNS and CDR2 is SASEGT. The CDR3 is 15 residues long. The DNA for the CDR3 is TGTGCCAGCAGTGAAAACTTGACAGGGGGCTATGGCTACACCTTC. Residues: CASSENLTGGYGYTF.

CDR3: CATRGAAGADTQYF. The CDR3 coding sequence is TGTGCCACTCGGGGGGCGGCCGGCGCAGATACGCAGTATTTT. This chain links TRBV19 with TRBJ2-3, with D perhaps matching TRBD2 (7 bases). This CDR3 region has 14 residues. Trimming took 10 bases from V and 4 from J, leaving 18 bases between them. The germline CDR1 and CDR2 sequences are LNHDA and SQIVND (reference sequence).

The chain recombines TRBV11-2 with TRBJ2-5; the match to TRBD1 covers 8 bases. The better agreement between TRBJ2-7 and the DNA end casts doubt on the J call. Germline assignment: CDR1 SGHAT and CDR2 FQNNGV. The CDR3 totals 15 residues. The CDR3 is CASSFSGQGSYEQYF. DNA for the CDR3: TGTGCCAGCAGCTTCTCAGGACAGGGCTCCTACGAGCAGTACTTC.

The CDR3 bases are TGTGCCTGGGATCAGGGGGAGAATGAAAAACTGTTTTTT. It specifies CAWDQGENEKLFF. J is TRBJ1-4 and V is TRBV30; 7 nucleotides agree with TRBD1. The CDR3 contains 13 residues. After removal of 5 bases from V and 5 bases from J, the junction contained 5 bases not matched to a gene. Germline lookup yields CDR1 GTSNPN and CDR2 SVGIG (reference sequence). Together with reference TRBV30 and TRBJ1-4, the CDR3 gives the full variable domain: SQTIHQWPATLVQPVGSPLSLECTVEGTSNPNLYWYRQAAGRGLQLLFYSVGIGQISSEVPQNLSASRPQDRQFILSSKKLLLSDSGFYLCAWDQGENEKLFFGSGTQLSVL.

The V and J genes are TRBV14 and TRBJ2-5; D is perhaps TRBD2 (5 bases). This CDR3 spans 12 amino acids. The germline V gene encodes CDR1 SGHDN and CDR2 FVKESK. V lost 4 bases and J 4 bases, leaving 7 bases between the germline ends. In nucleotides, the CDR3 is TGTGCCAGCAGCCTAGGGAGAGAGACCCAGTACTTC. This sequence encodes CASSLGRETQYF.

V is TRBV18 and J is TRBJ1-2, with D unclear. CDR1 and CDR2 from the germline V gene are KGHSH and LQKENI. The CDR3 sequence is 13 residues long. Trimming took 0 bases from V and 2 from J, leaving 4 bases between them. CDR3 DNA: TGTGCCAGCTCACCACCCGAGAACTATGGCTACACCTTC. Amino acid sequence: CASSPPENYGYTF.

The chain joins TRBV5-4 to TRBJ2-1; TRBD2 agrees at 10 bases. V gave up 5 bases and J gave up 1 base; unmatched junction bases: 6. Germline V CDR1 and CDR2: SGHNT, YYREEE (reference sequence). This CDR3 contains 16 residues. This CDR3 is CASRTSGGASYNEQFF. In nucleotides, the CDR3 is TGTGCCAGCAGGACGAGCGGGGGGGCTTCCTACAATGAGCAGTTCTTC. The variable domain in full, completed from reference TRBV5-4 and TRBJ2-1, reads ETGVTQSPTHLIKTRGQQVTLRCSSQSGHNTVSWYQQALGQGPQFIFQYYREEENGRGNFPPRFSGLQFPNYSSELNVNALELDDSALYLCASRTSGGASYNEQFFGPGTRLTVL.

The gene calls are TRBV5-1 and TRBJ2-5, with 7 bases lining up with TRBD1. V trimming: 4 bases; J trimming: 4 bases; junction bases outside the gene matches: 13. From germline, CDR1 is SGHRS and CDR2 YFSETQ. The CDR3 loop spans 16 amino acids. CDR3: CASSMLEGARPETQYF. The CDR3, as DNA: TGCGCCAGCAGCATGTTAGAGGGGGCCCGTCCAGAGACCCAGTACTTC. The full variable domain, in which reference TRBV5-1 and TRBJ2-5 provide the parts outside the CDR3, is KAGVTQTPRYLIKTRGQQVTLSCSPISGHRSVSWYQQTPGQGLQFLFEYFSETQRNKGNFPGRFSGRQFSNSRSEMNVSTLELGDSALYLCASSMLEGARPETQYFGPGTRLLVL.

This rearrangement joins TRBV11-3 to TRBJ1-2, with 9 bases lining up with TRBD1. CDR3 length: 15 residues. Germline trimming cut 10 bases from V and 4 bases from J; bases unmatched to any gene: 13. CDR1 SGHNT and CDR2 YENEEA come from the germline V gene. CDR3 in amino acids: CATSLPGQGPYGYTF. In DNA form, the CDR3 reads TGTGCCACCTCCCTACCGGGACAGGGTCCCTATGGCTACACCTTC.

The chain is built from TRBV7-6 and TRBJ1-6; D unclear. Trimming pared 5 bases from V and 0 bases from J, leaving 11 bases between. Looked up from germline, CDR1 is SGHVS and CDR2 is FNYEAQ. The CDR3 extends over 16 amino acids. The CDR3 sequence: CASSPGGSSYNSPLHF. The CDR3 DNA reads as TGTGCCAGCAGCCCCGGCGGAAGCTCCTATAATTCACCCCTCCACTTT.

This chain connects TRBV5-4 to TRBJ2-5; 9 bases fit TRBD2. The length of the CDR3 is 16 residues. Germline trimming cut 6 bases from V and 4 bases from J; bases unmatched to any gene: 13. The germline V gene encodes CDR1 SGHNT and CDR2 YYREEE (reference sequence). As DNA, the CDR3 is TGTGCCAGCACACAAGGAGGGCTAGCGGGGACAGAGACCCAGTACTTC. Translation gives CASTQGGLAGTETQYF.

V usage is TRBV7-8 and J usage is TRBJ1-2; the D gene is possibly TRBD1 (6 bases). Per germline, CDR1 SGHVS and CDR2 FQNEAQ. This CDR3 comprises 14 residues. Deletions cut 1 base from V and 5 bases from J, with 11 bases between. The CDR3 nucleotides are TGTGCCAGCAGCTTAGGCAGGGGCCGGTATGGCTACACCTTC. Its protein is CASSLGRGRYGYTF.

This chain connects TRBV9 to TRBJ2-7; TRBD2 aligns across 10 bases. Trimming cost V 0 bases and J 5 bases; bases outside gene matches: 5. The CDR3 covers 15 residues. Germline V gene lookup returns CDR1 SGDLS and CDR2 YYNGEE. The CDR3, as DNA: TGTGCCAGCAGCGTAGCTGTGACTAGCGGGCACGAGCAGTACTTC. Translation: CASSVAVTSGHEQYF.